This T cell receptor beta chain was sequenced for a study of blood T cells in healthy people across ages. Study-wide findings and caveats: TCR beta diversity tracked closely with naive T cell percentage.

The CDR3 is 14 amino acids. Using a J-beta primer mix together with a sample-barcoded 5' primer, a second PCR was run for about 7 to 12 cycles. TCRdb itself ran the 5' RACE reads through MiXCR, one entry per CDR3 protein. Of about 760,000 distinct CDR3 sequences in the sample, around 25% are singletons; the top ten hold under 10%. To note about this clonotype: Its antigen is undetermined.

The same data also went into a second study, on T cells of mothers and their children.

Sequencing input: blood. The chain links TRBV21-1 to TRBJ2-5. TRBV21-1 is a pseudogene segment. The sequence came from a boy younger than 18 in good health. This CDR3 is CASSKAVTEETQYF. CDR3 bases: TGTGCCAGCAGCAAAGCCGTGACCGAAGAGACCCAGTACTTC.